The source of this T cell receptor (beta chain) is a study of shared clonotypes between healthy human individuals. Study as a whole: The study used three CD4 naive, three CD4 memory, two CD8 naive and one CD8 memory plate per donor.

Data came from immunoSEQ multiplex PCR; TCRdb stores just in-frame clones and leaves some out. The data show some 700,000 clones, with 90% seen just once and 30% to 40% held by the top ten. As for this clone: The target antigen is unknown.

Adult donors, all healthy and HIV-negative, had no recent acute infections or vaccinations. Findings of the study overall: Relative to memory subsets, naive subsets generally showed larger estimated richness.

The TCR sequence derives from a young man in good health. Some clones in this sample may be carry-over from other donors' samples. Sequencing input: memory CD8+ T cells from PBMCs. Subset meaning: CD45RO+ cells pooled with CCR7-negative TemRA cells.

CDR3 DNA sequence: TGTGCCAGTAGTATGGCAGAAACAGATACGCAGTATTTT. Translating it yields CASSMAETDTQYF. This rearrangement joins TRBV19 to TRBJ2-3; no reliable D call. The V gene lost 3 bases and the J gene lost 3 bases, with 7 bases spanning the gap. This CDR3 has 13 residues. Germline CDR1 LNHDA, CDR2 SQIVND (reference sequence).